Sequencing of this T cell receptor beta chain was carried out in a study of CD8 T cells in ankylosing spondylitis (dated by TCRdb to the late 2010s). Broadly, across the study: The study profiled T cell receptor beta repertoires in healthy donors and ankylosing spondylitis patients to find disease-linked TCR variants. Peripheral blood was sampled, and synovial fluid was also collected from ankylosing spondylitis patients. The full study cohort was made up of over 20 ankylosing spondylitis patients and 108 healthy donors.

Sequenced on an Illumina HiSeq 2500. TCR beta libraries were prepared by quantitative 5'-RACE with molecular barcodes. Under the source paper's analysis protocol: Disease-linked TCR variants were identified with a new computational method built on a probabilistic model of VDJ rearrangement. TCRdb handled the public reads itself, with Q25 trimming in fastp and clone calling in MiXCR, and kept productive beta chains. Every CDR3 protein is listed once, alongside the most common genes and DNA of its rows. These V and J calls originate from TCRdb's pipeline instead of the authors' own analysis. Counted in this sample were just over 350,000 distinct CDR3 sequences; 20% of them appeared once. Of the sample, roughly 14% is held by the ten largest clones. The paper as a whole reports these results and caveats: According to the report, matched synovial fluid samples from ankylosing spondylitis patients were significantly enriched for the disease-linked clones. A CD8+ phenotype was shown by the disease-linked clones, which were found at relatively low frequencies in peripheral blood. Blood from ankylosing spondylitis patients appeared to be characterized by a TCR beta motif composed of 7 to 9 highly homologous amino acid variants. Some motif variants had previously been reported in the synovial fluid and blood of reactive arthritis patients, which suggests shared mechanisms of disease initiation.

This clonotype was counted ten times or more. The antigen it binds to is not known. Base qualities are not recorded, but no much larger clone differs from it by a single base. The CDR3 covers 13 residues, taking in both the cysteine and the phenylalanine. CDR3 DNA only is kept here, 39 bases in frame from base 1. A distance of 7 bases separates the germline ends of V and J, which lose 1 base and 2 bases respectively. In the germline V gene (reference sequence), CDR1 corresponds to DFQATT and CDR2 to SNEGSKA. The sequence came from a male donor with ankylosing spondylitis or in good health (not recorded which). Sample: blood, either unsorted or a sorted T cell fraction (not recorded which). Recombination linked TRBV20-1 to TRBJ2-3; the D gene is unclear. The sequenced DNA: TGCAGTGCTAGAGGGCGGAACACAGATACGCAGTATTTT. Translated, this is CSARGRNTDTQYF.